The 10 T cell receptor beta chains reported below all come from one sample, sequenced in a study of blood T cell repertoires in COVID-19. Here immunoSEQ multiplex PCR was the method, and the copy in TCRdb shows in-frame clones only, minus some. The sample consists of 250,000 to 300,000 clones, more than 70% of them appearing once. The sample was peripheral blood. The source of these receptors is a woman in her thirties who had recovered from COVID-19.

The rearrangement links TRBV28 to TRBJ2-7, with unresolved D. CDR1 is MDHEN, CDR2 SYDVKM, per germline. This CDR3 spans 12 amino acids. V dropped 6 bases and J dropped 2 bases, with 8 bases sitting between them. The CDR3 nucleotides read TGTGCCAGCAGCCTCCCGGCCTACGAGCAGTACTTC. This sequence encodes CASSLPAYEQYF.

The chain carries TRBV6-1 and TRBJ1-6; D is undetermined. CDR1 is MNHNS and CDR2 is SASEGT in the germline V gene. The V and J ends lost 0 bases and 15 bases respectively, with 15 bases between them. This CDR3 region has 14 residues. This CDR3 is CASSEALRTLLLHF. DNA of the CDR3: TGTGCCAGCAGTGAAGCCCTTCGGACTCTTCTCCTCCACTTT.

CDR3 residues: CASSGLSVATNEKLFF. CDR3 nucleotides: TGTGCCAGCAGTGGTCTATCAGTAGCGACTAATGAAAAACTGTTTTTT. J is TRBJ1-4 and V is TRBV28; D unclear. CDR3 length equals 16 residues. CDR1 is MDHEN, CDR2 SYDVKM, per germline. V was clipped by 5 bases and J by 2 bases, with 15 bases between them.

The chain uses TRBV4-1 and TRBJ2-7, with TRBD2 as a possible D gene (5 bases). Trimming took 1 base from V and 7 from J, leaving 17 bases between them. CDR1 and CDR2 from the germline V gene are MGHRA and YSYEKL. CDR3 length equals 15 residues. The CDR3 DNA reads as TGCGCCAGCAGCCAAGCCCTAGCTACCTCAGTGGAGCAGTACTTC. Translated: CASSQALATSVEQYF.

This sequence joins TRBV27 and TRBJ2-5; a possible D gene is TRBD1 (5 bases). CDR1 MNHEY and CDR2 SMNVEV come from the germline V gene (reference sequence). V lost 2 bases, J lost 5 bases, and 9 bases lay in between. The CDR3 totals 13 residues. CDR3 sequence reads: CASSLQGGETQYF. CDR3 nucleotides: TGTGCCAGCAGTTTACAGGGCGGTGAGACCCAGTACTTC.

The chain is built from TRBV4-2 and TRBJ1-5, with 11 positions matching TRBD1. The CDR3 runs to 17 residues. Germline V gene lookup returns CDR1 LGHNA and CDR2 YNFKEQ. Trimming cost V 1 base and J 3 bases; bases outside gene matches: 5. The CDR3 sequence: CASSQVGDRGSNQPQHF. CDR3 coding DNA: TGTGCCAGCAGCCAAGTAGGGGACAGGGGGTCCAATCAGCCCCAGCATTTT.

The rearrangement links TRBV4-2 to TRBJ2-3; 9 positions agree with TRBD2. Germline CDR1 and CDR2: LGHNA and YNFKEQ. This CDR3 region has 16 residues. V was clipped by 0 bases and J by 5 bases; unmatched bases: 6. CDR3 amino acids: CASSQDRAGGVDTQYF. In DNA, the CDR3 is TGTGCCAGCAGCCAAGATCGGGCGGGGGGGGTAGATACGCAGTATTTT.

The V call is TRBV6-2 or TRBV6-3, the J call TRBJ2-7, with D maybe TRBD2 (5 bases). The germline V and J ends were trimmed by 4 bases and 3 bases, with 13 bases remaining between them. Germline loops: CDR1 MNHEY, CDR2 SVGEGT. CDR3 length: 14 residues. The CDR3 loop reads CASSSREHGYEQYF. Here the CDR3 DNA reads TGTGCCAGCAGTTCCCGGGAACACGGCTACGAGCAGTACTTC.

The chain carries TRBV10-3 and TRBJ1-3; D is perhaps TRBD1 (5 bases). Trimming left V 7 bases short and J 7 bases short, with 11 bases between. Germline loops: CDR1 ENHRY, CDR2 SYGVKD. The CDR3 length is 12 residues. The CDR3 here is CAITRDRNTIYF. Here the CDR3 DNA reads TGTGCCATCACCAGGGATAGGAACACCATATATTTT.

The chain is built from TRBV28 and TRBJ2-3; TRBD1 matches 7 bases. Trimming removed 4 bases from V and 8 bases from J; junction bases left unmatched: 3. CDR3 length: 12 amino acids. Germline values: CDR1 MDHEN, CDR2 SYDVKM. The DNA for the CDR3 is TGTGCCAGCAGTTCCAGGGGGTCTACGCAGTATTTT. Translated, it gives CASSSRGSTQYF.